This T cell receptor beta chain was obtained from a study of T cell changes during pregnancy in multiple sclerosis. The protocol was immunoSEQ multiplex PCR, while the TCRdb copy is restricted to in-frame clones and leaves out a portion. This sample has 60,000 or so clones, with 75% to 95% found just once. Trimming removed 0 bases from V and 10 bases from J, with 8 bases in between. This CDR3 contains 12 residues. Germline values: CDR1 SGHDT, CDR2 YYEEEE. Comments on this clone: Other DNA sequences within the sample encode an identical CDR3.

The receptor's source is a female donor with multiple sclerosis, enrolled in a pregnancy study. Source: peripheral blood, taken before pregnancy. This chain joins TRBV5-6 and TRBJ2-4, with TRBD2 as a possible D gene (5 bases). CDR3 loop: CASSLGRDIQYF. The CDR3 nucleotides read TGTGCCAGCAGCTTGGGACGGGATATTCAGTACTTC.